This T cell receptor (beta chain) comes out of a study of cytomegalovirus exposure and HLA in healthy donors. A note on this clone: Its antigen is currently unknown.

Primers for the PCR totalled 60 Vbeta and 13 Jbeta. Clones were read by immunoSEQ multiplex PCR, and TCRdb kept only the in-frame ones, dropping some. The sample yields some 120,000 clones, 70% to 80% seen once. Whole-study findings and limits: The authors confirmed in vitro that a few CMV-associated chains were specific for CMV antigens. Most likely, a cluster of highly shared sequence variants arose as a sequencing artifact. The classifier reportedly diagnosed cytomegalovirus status with high sensitivity and specificity.

The receptor was isolated from a woman between 45 and 60 years old in good health and CMV-seropositive. Sequencing was performed on PBMCs.

CDR3 residues: CASSLSSRGGGAGDTQYF. CDR3 coding DNA: TGTGCCAGCAGTTTATCTTCGAGGGGCGGGGGGGCCGGAGATACGCAGTATTTT. This chain joins TRBV28 and TRBJ2-3; 9 bases are shared with TRBD2. There are 18 residues in the CDR3. V lost 1 base, J lost 5 bases, and 13 bases stayed unmatched. The germline V gene encodes CDR1 MDHEN and CDR2 SYDVKM. The full variable domain, completed using reference TRBV28 and TRBJ2-3, is DVKVTQSSRYLVKRTGEKVFLECVQDMDHENMFWYRQDPGLGLRLIYFSYDVKMKEKGDIPEGYSVSREKKERFSLILESASTNQTSMYLCASSLSSRGGGAGDTQYFGPGTRLTVL.